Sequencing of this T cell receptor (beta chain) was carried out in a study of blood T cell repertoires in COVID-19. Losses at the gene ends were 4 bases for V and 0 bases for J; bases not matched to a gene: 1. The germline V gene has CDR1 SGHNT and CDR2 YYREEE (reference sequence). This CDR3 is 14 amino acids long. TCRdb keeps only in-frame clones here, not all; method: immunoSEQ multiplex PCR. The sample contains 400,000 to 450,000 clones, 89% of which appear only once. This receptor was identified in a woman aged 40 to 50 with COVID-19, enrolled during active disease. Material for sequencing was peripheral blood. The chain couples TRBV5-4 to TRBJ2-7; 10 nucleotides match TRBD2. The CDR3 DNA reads TGTGCCAGCAGCACTAGCGGGACCTCCTACGAGCAGTACTTC. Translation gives CASSTSGTSYEQYF.